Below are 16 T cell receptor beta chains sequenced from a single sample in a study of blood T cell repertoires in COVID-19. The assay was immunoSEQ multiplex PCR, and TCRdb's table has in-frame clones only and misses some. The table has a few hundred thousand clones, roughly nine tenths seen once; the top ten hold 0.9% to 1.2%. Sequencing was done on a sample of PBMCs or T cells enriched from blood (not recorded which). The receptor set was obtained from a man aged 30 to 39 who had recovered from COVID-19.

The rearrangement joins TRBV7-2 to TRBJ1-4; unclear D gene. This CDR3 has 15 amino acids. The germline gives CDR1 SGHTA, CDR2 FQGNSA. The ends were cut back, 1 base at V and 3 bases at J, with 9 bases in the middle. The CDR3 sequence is CASSLDGLSNEKLFF. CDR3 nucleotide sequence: TGTGCCAGCAGCTTAGACGGACTATCTAATGAAAAACTGTTTTTT.

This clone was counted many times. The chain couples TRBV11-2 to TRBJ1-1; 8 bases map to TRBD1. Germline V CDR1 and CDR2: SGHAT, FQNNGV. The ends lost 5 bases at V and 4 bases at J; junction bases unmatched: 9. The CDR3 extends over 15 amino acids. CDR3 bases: TGTGCCAGCAGCCCCCTGGACAGGGCGGTCACTGAAGCTTTCTTT. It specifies CASSPLDRAVTEAFF.

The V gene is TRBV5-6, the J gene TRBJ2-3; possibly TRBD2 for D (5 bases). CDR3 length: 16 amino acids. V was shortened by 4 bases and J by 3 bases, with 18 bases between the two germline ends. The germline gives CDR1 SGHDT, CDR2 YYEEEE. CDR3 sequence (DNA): TGTGCCAGCAGCCTGACCACGCGGGCTTTAACAGATACGCAGTATTTT. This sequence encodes CASSLTTRALTDTQYF.

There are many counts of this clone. The CDR3 nucleotides are TGTGCCAGCAGTGACTCGACTGACCAAAATGAGCAGTTCTTC. Its protein product is CASSDSTDQNEQFF. V gene TRBV6-4 combines with J gene TRBJ2-1; D is unresolved. From germline, CDR1 is MRHNA and CDR2 SNTAGT. The length of the CDR3 is 14 residues. V was pared by 0 bases and J by 7 bases, with 10 bases between.

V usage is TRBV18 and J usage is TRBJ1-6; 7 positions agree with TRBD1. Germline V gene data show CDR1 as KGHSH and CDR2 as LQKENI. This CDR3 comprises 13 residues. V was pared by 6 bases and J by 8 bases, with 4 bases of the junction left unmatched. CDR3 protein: CASSRDRDSPLHF. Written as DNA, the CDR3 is TGTGCCAGCTCGCGAGACAGGGATTCACCCCTCCACTTT.

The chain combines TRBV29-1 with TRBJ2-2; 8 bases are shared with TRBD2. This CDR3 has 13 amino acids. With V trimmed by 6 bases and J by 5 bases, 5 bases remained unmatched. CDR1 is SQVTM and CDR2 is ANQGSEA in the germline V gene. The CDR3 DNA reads TGCAGCGTACCTGAGCGGGGGACCGGGGAGCTGTTTTTT. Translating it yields CSVPERGTGELFF.

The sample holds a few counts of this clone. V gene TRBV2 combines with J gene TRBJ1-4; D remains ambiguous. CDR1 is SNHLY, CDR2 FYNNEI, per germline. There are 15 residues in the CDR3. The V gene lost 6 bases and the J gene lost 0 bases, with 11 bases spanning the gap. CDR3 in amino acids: CASRDTAATNEKLFF. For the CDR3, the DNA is TGTGCCAGCAGGGATACAGCCGCAACTAATGAAAAACTGTTTTTT. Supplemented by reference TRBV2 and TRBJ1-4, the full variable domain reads EPEVTQTPSHQVTQMGQEVILRCVPISNHLYFYWYRQILGQKVEFLVSFYNNEISEKSEIFDDQFSVERPDGSNFTLKIRSTKLEDSAMYFCASRDTAATNEKLFFGSGTQLSVL.

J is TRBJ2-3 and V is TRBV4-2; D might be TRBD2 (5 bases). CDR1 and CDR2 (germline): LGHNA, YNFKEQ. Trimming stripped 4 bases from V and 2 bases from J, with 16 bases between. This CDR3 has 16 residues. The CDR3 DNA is TGTGCCAGCAGCCCCCGCCCTAGCACCCTCACAGATACGCAGTATTTT. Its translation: CASSPRPSTLTDTQYF.

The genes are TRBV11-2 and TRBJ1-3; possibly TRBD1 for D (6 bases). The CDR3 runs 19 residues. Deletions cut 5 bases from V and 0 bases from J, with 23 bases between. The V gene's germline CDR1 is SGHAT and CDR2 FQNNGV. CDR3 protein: CASSQHNPLTGNSGNTIYF. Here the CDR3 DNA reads TGTGCCAGCAGCCAACATAACCCCCTGACAGGCAACTCTGGAAACACCATATATTTT.

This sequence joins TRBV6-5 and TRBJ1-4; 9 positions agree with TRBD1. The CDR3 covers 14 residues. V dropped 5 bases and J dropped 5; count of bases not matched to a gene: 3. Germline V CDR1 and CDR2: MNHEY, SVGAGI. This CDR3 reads CASSLGTGNEKLFF. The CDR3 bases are TGTGCCAGCAGTCTCGGGACAGGGAATGAAAAACTGTTTTTT.

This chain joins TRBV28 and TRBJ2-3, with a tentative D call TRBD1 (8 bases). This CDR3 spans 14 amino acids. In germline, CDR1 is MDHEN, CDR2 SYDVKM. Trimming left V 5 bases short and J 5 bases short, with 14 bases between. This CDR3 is CASSPTGGGDTQYF. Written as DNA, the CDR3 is TGTGCCAGCAGTCCTACAGGGGGGGGAGATACGCAGTATTTT. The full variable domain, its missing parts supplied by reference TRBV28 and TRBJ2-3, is DVKVTQSSRYLVKRTGEKVFLECVQDMDHENMFWYRQDPGLGLRLIYFSYDVKMKEKGDIPEGYSVSREKKERFSLILESASTNQTSMYLCASSPTGGGDTQYFGPGTRLTVL.

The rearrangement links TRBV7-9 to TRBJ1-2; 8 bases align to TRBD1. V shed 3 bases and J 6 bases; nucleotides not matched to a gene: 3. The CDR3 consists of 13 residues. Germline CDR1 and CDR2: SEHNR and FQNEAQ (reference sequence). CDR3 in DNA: TGTGCCAGCAGCTTGGGACAGGCTAATGGCTACACCTTC. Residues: CASSLGQANGYTF.

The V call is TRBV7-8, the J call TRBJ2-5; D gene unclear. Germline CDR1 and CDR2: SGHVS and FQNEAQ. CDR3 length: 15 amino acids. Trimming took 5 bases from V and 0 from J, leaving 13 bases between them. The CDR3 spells CASSPPVLNQETQYF. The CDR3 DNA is TGTGCCAGCAGCCCCCCGGTTTTGAACCAAGAGACCCAGTACTTC.

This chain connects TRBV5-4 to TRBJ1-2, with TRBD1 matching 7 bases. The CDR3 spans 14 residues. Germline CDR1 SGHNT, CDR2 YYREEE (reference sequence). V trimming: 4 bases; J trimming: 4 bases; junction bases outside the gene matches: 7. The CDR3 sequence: CASSTGTAIYGYTF. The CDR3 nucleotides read TGTGCCAGCAGCACGGGGACAGCGATCTATGGCTACACCTTC.

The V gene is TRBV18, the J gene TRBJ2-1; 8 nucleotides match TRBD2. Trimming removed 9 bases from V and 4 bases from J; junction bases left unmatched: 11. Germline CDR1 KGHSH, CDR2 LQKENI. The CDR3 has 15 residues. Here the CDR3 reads CASSLLAEPYNEQFF. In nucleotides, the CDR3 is TGTGCCAGTTCCTTACTAGCGGAGCCTTACAATGAGCAGTTCTTC.

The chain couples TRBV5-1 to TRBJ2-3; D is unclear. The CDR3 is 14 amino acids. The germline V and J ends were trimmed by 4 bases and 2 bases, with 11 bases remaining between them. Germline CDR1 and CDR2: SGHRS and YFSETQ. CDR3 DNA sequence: TGCGCCAGCAGCCCTGGCACACCCACAGATACGCAGTATTTT. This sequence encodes CASSPGTPTDTQYF. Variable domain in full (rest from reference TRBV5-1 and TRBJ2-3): KAGVTQTPRYLIKTRGQQVTLSCSPISGHRSVSWYQQTPGQGLQFLFEYFSETQRNKGNFPGRFSGRQFSNSRSEMNVSTLELGDSALYLCASSPGTPTDTQYFGPGTRLTVL.